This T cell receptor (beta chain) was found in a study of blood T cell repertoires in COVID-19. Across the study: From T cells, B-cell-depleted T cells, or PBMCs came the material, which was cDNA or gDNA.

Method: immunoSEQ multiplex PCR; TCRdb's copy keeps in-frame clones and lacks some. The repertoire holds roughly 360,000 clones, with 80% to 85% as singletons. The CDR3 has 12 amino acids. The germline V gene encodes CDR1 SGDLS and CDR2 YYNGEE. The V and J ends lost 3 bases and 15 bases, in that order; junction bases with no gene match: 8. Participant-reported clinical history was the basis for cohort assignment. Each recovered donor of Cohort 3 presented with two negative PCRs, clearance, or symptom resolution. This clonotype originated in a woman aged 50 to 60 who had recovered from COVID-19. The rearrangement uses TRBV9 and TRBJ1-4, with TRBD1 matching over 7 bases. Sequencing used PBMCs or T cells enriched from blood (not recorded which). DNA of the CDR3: TGTGCCAGCAGCGCCCGACAGGGCGAGTTGTTTTTT. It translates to CASSARQGELFF. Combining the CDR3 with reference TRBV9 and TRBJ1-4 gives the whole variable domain DSGVTQTPKHLITATGQRVTLRCSPRSGDLSVYWYQQSLDQGLQFLIQYYNGEERAKGNILERFSAQQFPDLHSELNLSSLELGDSALYFCASSARQGELFFGSGTQLSVL.